This T cell receptor (beta chain) was recovered during a study of T cell responses to AZD1222 COVID-19 vaccine. TCRdb keeps only in-frame clones here, not all; method: immunoSEQ multiplex PCR. The table records around 100,000 clones, 75% to 90% of them present only once. This CDR3 spans 14 amino acids. Trimming cost V 2 bases and J 0 bases, with 4 bases left between them. Germline V gene lookup returns CDR1 MDHEN and CDR2 SYDVKM. A word on this clone: Its specificity is unknown.

Study-wide points: The donor cohort was predominantly white British with a female majority, and clonal diversity may have been underestimated. Regions left unmutated in variants are reportedly the target of nearly half of spike-specific TCRs.

This TCR was sampled from an adult in good health. This specimen was peripheral blood, taken on day 0 of AZD1222 vaccination. The genes are TRBV28 and TRBJ1-4; D is unclear. The CDR3, as DNA: TGTGCCAGCAGTTTAGTTGCAACTAATGAAAAACTGTTTTTT. Its translation is CASSLVATNEKLFF.